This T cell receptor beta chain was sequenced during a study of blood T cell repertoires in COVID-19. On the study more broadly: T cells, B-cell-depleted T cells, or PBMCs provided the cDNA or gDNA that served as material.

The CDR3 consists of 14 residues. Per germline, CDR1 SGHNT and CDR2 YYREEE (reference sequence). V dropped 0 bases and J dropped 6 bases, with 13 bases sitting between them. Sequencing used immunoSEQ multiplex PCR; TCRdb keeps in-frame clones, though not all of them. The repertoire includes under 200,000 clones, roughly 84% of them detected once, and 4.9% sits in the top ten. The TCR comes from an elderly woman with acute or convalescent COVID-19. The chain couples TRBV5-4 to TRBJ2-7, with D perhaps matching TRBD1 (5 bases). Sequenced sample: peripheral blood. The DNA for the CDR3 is TGTGCCAGCAGCTTGGGACAGTTCTTTGGCGAGCAGTACTTC. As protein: CASSLGQFFGEQYF. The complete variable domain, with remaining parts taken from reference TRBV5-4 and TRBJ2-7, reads ETGVTQSPTHLIKTRGQQVTLRCSSQSGHNTVSWYQQALGQGPQFIFQYYREEENGRGNFPPRFSGLQFPNYSSELNVNALELDDSALYLCASSLGQFFGEQYFGPGTRLTVT.